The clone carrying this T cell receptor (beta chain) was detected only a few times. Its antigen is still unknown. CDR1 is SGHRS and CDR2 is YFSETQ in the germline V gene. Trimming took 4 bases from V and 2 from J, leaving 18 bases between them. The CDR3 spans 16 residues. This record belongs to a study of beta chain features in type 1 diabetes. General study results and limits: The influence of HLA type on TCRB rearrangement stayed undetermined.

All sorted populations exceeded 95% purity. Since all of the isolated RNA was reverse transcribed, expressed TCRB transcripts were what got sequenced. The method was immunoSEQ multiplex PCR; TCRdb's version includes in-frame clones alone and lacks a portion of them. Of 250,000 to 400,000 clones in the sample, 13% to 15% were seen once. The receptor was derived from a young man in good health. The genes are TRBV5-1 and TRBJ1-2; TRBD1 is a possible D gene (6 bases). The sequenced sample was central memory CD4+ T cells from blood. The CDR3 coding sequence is TGCGCCAGCAGCCCCCTCGGACGGGGGCCCAACTATGGCTACACCTTC. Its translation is CASSPLGRGPNYGYTF.